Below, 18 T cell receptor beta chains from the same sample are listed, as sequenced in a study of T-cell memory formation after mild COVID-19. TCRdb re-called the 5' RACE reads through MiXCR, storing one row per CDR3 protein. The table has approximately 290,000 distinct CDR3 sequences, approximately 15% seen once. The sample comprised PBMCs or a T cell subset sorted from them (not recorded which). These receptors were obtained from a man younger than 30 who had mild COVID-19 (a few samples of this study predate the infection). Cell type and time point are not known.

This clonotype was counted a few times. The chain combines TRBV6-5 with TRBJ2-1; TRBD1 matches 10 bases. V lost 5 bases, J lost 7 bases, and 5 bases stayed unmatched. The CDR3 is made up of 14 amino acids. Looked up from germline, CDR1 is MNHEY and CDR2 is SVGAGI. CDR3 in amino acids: CASSTGTGVNEQFF. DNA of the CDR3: TGTGCCAGCAGTACAGGGACAGGGGTGAATGAGCAGTTCTTC.

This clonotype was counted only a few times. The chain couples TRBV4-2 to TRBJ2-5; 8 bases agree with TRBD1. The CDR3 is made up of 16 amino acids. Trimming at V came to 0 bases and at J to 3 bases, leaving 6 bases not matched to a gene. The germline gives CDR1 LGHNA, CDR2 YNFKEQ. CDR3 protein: CASSQEISGQEETQYF. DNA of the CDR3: TGTGCCAGCAGCCAAGAAATTTCGGGACAGGAAGAGACCCAGTACTTC.

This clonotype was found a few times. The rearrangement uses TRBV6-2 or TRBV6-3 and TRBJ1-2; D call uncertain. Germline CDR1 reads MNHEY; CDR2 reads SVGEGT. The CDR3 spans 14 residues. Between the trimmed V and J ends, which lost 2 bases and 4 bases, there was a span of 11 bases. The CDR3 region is CASSYAGPSYGYTF. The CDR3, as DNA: TGTGCCAGCAGTTACGCCGGACCTTCCTATGGCTACACCTTC.

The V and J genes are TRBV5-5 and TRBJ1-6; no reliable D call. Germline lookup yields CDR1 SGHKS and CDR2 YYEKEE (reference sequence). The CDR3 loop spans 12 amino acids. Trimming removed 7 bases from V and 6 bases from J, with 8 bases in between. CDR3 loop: CASAQANSPLHF. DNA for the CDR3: TGTGCCAGCGCCCAAGCTAATTCACCCCTCCACTTT. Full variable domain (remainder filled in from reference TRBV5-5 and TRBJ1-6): DAGVTQSPTHLIKTRGQQVTLRCSPISGHKSVSWYQQVLGQGPQFIFQYYEKEERGRGNFPDRFSARQFPNYSSELNVNALLLGDSALYLCASAQANSPLHFGNGTRLTVT.

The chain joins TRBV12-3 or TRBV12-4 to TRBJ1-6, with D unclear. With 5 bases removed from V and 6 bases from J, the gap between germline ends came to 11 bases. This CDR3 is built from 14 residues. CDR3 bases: TGTGCCAGCAGTCCACAGATTACTAATTCACCCCTCCACTTT. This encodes CASSPQITNSPLHF.

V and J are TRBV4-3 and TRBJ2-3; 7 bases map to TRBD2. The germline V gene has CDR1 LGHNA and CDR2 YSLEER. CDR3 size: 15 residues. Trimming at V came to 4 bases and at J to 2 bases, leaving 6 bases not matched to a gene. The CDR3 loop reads CASSPGRGYTDTQYF. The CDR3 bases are TGCGCCAGCAGCCCGGGGAGGGGCTACACAGATACGCAGTATTTT.

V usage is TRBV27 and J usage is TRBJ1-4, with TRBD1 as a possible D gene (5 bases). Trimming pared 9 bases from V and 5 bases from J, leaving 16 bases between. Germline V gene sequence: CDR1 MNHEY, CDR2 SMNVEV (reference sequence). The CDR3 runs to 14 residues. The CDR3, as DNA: TGTGCCAGACGATGGGGCAGAGAGAATGAAAAACTGTTTTTT. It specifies CARRWGRENEKLFF. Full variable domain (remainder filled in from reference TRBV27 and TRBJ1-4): EAQVTQNPRYLITVTGKKLTVTCSQNMNHEYMSWYRQDPGLGLRQIYYSMNVEVTDKGDVPEGYKVSRKEKRNFPLILESPSPNQTSLYFCARRWGRENEKLFFGSGTQLSVL.

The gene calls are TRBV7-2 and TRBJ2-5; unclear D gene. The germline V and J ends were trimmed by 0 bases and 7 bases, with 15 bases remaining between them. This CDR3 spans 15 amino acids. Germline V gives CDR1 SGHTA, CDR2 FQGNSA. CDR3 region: CASSLAILGIGTQYF. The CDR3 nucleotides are TGTGCCAGCAGCTTAGCTATTTTGGGGATAGGGACCCAGTACTTC. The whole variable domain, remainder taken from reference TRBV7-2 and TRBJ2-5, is GAGVSQSPSNKVTEKGKDVELRCDPISGHTALYWYRQSLGQGLEFLIYFQGNSAPDKSGLPSDRFSAERTGGSVSTLTIQRTQQEDSAVYLCASSLAILGIGTQYFGPGTRLLVL.

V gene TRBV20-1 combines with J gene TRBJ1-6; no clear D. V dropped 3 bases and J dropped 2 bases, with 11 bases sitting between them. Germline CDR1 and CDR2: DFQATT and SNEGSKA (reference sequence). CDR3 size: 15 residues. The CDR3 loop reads CSARKTKTYNSPLHF. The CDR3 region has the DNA TGCAGTGCTAGGAAGACAAAGACCTATAATTCACCCCTCCACTTT.

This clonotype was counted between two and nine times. The chain's CDR3 is CASSFTTGELFF. CDR3 nucleotide sequence: TGTGCCAGCAGCTTCACCACCGGGGAGCTGTTTTTT. J is TRBJ2-2 and V is TRBV7-9; D gene unclear. The V gene's germline CDR1 is SEHNR and CDR2 FQNEAQ (reference sequence). V was clipped by 3 bases and J by 4 bases, with 3 bases between them. This CDR3 comprises 12 residues.

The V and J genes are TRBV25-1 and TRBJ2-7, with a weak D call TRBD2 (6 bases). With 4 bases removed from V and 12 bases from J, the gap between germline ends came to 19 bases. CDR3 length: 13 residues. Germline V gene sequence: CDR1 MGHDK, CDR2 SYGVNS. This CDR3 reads CASSGGDSPVAYV. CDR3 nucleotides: TGTGCCAGCAGTGGGGGGGACTCTCCTGTAGCGTACGTC.

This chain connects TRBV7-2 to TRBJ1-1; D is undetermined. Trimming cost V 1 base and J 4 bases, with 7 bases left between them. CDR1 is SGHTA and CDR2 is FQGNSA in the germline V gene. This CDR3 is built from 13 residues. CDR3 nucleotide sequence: TGTGCCAGCAGCTTAGTGGGTAGCACTGAAGCTTTCTTT. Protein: CASSLVGSTEAFF. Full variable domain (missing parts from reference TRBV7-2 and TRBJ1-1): GAGVSQSPSNKVTEKGKDVELRCDPISGHTALYWYRQSLGQGLEFLIYFQGNSAPDKSGLPSDRFSAERTGGSVSTLTIQRTQQEDSAVYLCASSLVGSTEAFFGQGTRLTVV.

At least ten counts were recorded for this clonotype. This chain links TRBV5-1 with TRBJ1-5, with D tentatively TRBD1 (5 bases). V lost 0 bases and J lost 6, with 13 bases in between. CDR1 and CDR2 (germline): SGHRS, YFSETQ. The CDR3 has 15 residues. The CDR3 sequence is CASSLAGGDGQPQHF. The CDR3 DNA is TGCGCCAGCAGCTTGGCCGGGGGGGATGGTCAGCCCCAGCATTTT. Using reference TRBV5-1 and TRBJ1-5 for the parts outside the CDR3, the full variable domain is KAGVTQTPRYLIKTRGQQVTLSCSPISGHRSVSWYQQTPGQGLQFLFEYFSETQRNKGNFPGRFSGRQFSNSRSEMNVSTLELGDSALYLCASSLAGGDGQPQHFGDGTRLSIL.

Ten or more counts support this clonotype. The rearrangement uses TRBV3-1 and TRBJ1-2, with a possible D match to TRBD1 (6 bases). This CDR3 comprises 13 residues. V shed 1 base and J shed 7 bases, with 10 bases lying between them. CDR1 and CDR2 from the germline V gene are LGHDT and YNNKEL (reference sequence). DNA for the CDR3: TGTGCCAGCAGCCAAGGCCCAGGGGTTGGCTACACCTTC. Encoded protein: CASSQGPGVGYTF.

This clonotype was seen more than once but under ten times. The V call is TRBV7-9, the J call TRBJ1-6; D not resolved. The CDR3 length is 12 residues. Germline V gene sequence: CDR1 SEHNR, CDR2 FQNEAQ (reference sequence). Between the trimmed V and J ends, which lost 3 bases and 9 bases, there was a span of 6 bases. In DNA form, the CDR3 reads TGTGCCAGCAGCTTGGGCTTTTCACCCCTCCACTTT. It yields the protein CASSLGFSPLHF.

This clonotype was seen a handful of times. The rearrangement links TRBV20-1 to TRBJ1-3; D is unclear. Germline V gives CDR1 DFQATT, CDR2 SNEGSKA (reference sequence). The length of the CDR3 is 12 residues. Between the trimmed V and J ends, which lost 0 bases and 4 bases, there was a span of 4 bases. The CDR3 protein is CSARDPGNTIYF. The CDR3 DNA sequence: TGCAGTGCTAGAGACCCGGGAAACACCATATATTTT.

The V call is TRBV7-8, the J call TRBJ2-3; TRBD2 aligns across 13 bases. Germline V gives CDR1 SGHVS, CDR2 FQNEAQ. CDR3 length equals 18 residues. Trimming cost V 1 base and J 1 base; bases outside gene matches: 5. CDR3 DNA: TGTGCCAGCAGCTTAGAATATGGACTAGCGGGAGGCACAGATACGCAGTATTTT. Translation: CASSLEYGLAGGTDTQYF.

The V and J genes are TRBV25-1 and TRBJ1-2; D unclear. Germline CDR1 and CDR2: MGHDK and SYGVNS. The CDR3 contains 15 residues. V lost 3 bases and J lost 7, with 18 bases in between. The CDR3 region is CASSDPHLQMSGYTF. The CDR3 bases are TGTGCCAGCAGTGATCCCCATTTGCAGATGAGTGGCTACACCTTC.